The rows below give T cell receptor beta chains drawn from one sample of a study of blood T cell repertoires in COVID-19. Here immunoSEQ multiplex PCR was the method, and the copy in TCRdb shows in-frame clones only, minus some. The table shows about 150,000 clones, with approximately 90% occurring only once. The source material was peripheral blood. The receptors derive from a man aged 18 to 29 with COVID-19, enrolled during active disease. The CDR3 runs from the conserved cysteine through the conserved F or W. A D gene is named only where the DNA matches it firmly. Expanded clones get a size class; other rows say once, few or many, or leave the size out.

j_gene: TRBJ2-7
abundance: NA
d_gene: NA
v_gene: TRBV28
CDR3aa: CATQGFPYEQYF
CDR3nt: TGTGCCACTCAGGGTTTCCCCTACGAGCAGTACTTC

j_gene: TRBJ1-5
abundance: NA
d_gene: NA
v_gene: TRBV5-6
CDR3aa: CASSLGGRVNQPQHF
CDR3nt: TGTGCCAGCAGCTTGGGCGGCAGAGTTAATCAGCCCCAGCATTTT

j_gene: TRBJ1-4
abundance: NA
d_gene: NA
v_gene: TRBV28
CDR3aa: CASSEVTTNEKLLF
CDR3nt: TGTGCCAGCAGTGAAGTTACAACTAATGAAAAACTGCTTTTT

j_gene: TRBJ2-7
abundance: NA
d_gene: TRBD2
v_gene: TRBV5-4
CDR3aa: CASSPGGPGGSYEQYF
CDR3nt: TGTGCCAGCAGCCCCGGAGGTCCGGGGGGCTCCTACGAGCAGTACTTC

j_gene: TRBJ2-5
abundance: NA
d_gene: TRBD1
v_gene: TRBV7-9
CDR3aa: CASSSYTGTGSQLTQYF
CDR3nt: TGTGCCAGCAGCTCGTACACCGGGACAGGGTCGCAATTGACCCAGTACTTC

j_gene: TRBJ1-3
abundance: NA
d_gene: NA
v_gene: TRBV28
CDR3aa: CASSPRAGAGNTIYF
CDR3nt: TGTGCCAGCAGTCCGCGGGCAGGGGCTGGAAACACCATATATTTT

j_gene: TRBJ2-1
abundance: NA
d_gene: NA
v_gene: TRBV7-9
CDR3aa: CASSWRGDKEQFF
CDR3nt: TGTGCCAGCTCCTGGAGGGGCGACAAAGAGCAGTTCTTC

j_gene: TRBJ2-7
abundance: once
d_gene: NA
v_gene: TRBV7-9
CDR3aa: CASSVPWKEGYEQYF
CDR3nt: TGTGCCAGCAGCGTCCCCTGGAAGGAGGGTTACGAGCAGTACTTC

j_gene: TRBJ2-7
abundance: NA
d_gene: TRBD1
v_gene: TRBV7-2
CDR3aa: CASSFPQGLEQYF
CDR3nt: TGTGCCAGCAGCTTCCCACAGGGGCTCGAGCAGTACTTC

j_gene: TRBJ1-1
abundance: NA
d_gene: TRBD1
v_gene: TRBV19
CDR3aa: CASSLDRATEAFF
CDR3nt: TGTGCCAGTAGTCTAGACAGGGCCACTGAAGCTTTCTTT

j_gene: TRBJ1-4
abundance: few
d_gene: NA
v_gene: TRBV12-1
CDR3aa: CASSFETPPAQGDRPHGKLLF
CDR3nt: TGTGCCAGCAGCTTTGAAACCCCCCCGGCGCAGGGGGACCGACCCCACGGAAAACTGCTTTTT

j_gene: TRBJ1-6
abundance: NA
d_gene: TRBD1
v_gene: TRBV6-6
CDR3aa: CASSYSPGGYSPLHF
CDR3nt: TGTGCCAGCAGTTACTCTCCAGGGGGATATTCACCCCTCCACTTT

j_gene: TRBJ1-6
abundance: few
d_gene: NA
v_gene: TRBV27
CDR3aa: CASSETATYNSPLHF
CDR3nt: TGTGCCAGCAGTGAGACAGCTACCTATAATTCACCCCTCCACTTT

j_gene: TRBJ2-7
abundance: NA
d_gene: NA
v_gene: TRBV29-1
CDR3aa: CSVVETYEQYF
CDR3nt: TGCAGCGTTGTGGAGACCTACGAGCAGTACTTC

j_gene: TRBJ1-5
abundance: once
d_gene: TRBD1
v_gene: TRBV15
CDR3aa: CATSRDSGTGINQPQHF
CDR3nt: TGTGCCACCAGCAGAGATTCTGGGACAGGGATCAATCAGCCCCAGCATTTT

j_gene: TRBJ1-5
abundance: few
d_gene: NA
v_gene: TRBV3-1/TRBV3-2
CDR3aa: CASSQSGGWVEQPQHF
CDR3nt: TGTGCCAGCAGCCAATCCGGGGGGTGGGTTGAACAGCCCCAGCATTTT

j_gene: TRBJ2-1
abundance: NA
d_gene: TRBD2
v_gene: TRBV7-3
CDR3aa: CASSSHGLAGAYNEQFF
CDR3nt: TGTGCCAGCAGCTCCCATGGACTAGCGGGAGCCTACAATGAGCAGTTCTTC

j_gene: TRBJ2-1
abundance: NA
d_gene: NA
v_gene: TRBV14
CDR3aa: CASSQDWGGMGKEWNEQFF
CDR3nt: TGTGCCAGCAGCCAAGATTGGGGCGGGATGGGGAAAGAGTGGAATGAGCAGTTCTTC

j_gene: TRBJ2-1
abundance: once
d_gene: NA
v_gene: TRBV19
CDR3aa: CASSIVSGYNEQFF
CDR3nt: TGTGCCAGTAGTATAGTTAGCGGATACAATGAGCAGTTCTTC

j_gene: TRBJ1-3
abundance: NA
d_gene: TRBD1
v_gene: TRBV4-2
CDR3aa: CASRQSQGRAGNTIYF
CDR3nt: TGTGCCAGCAGACAGTCACAGGGGCGAGCTGGAAACACCATATATTTT

j_gene: TRBJ2-2
abundance: NA
d_gene: NA
v_gene: TRBV19
CDR3aa: CASSIVSGGGTGELFF
CDR3nt: TGTGCCAGTAGTATAGTATCCGGGGGTGGCACCGGGGAGCTGTTTTTT

j_gene: TRBJ2-7
abundance: once
d_gene: TRBD2
v_gene: TRBV6-6
CDR3aa: CASSYAGEYEQYF
CDR3nt: TGTGCCAGCAGTTATGCGGGAGAATACGAGCAGTACTTC

j_gene: TRBJ1-5
abundance: NA
d_gene: TRBD1
v_gene: TRBV19
CDR3aa: CASAGTGWRVDQPQHF
CDR3nt: TGTGCCAGTGCCGGGACAGGGTGGAGAGTCGATCAGCCCCAGCATTTT

j_gene: TRBJ2-7
abundance: NA
d_gene: TRBD2
v_gene: TRBV11-3
CDR3aa: CASSKGLAHEQYF
CDR3nt: TGTGCCAGCAGCAAGGGACTAGCCCACGAGCAGTACTTC

j_gene: TRBJ1-1
abundance: NA
d_gene: NA
v_gene: TRBV29-1
CDR3aa: CSVDRNTEAFF
CDR3nt: TGCAGCGTTGATCGGAACACTGAAGCTTTCTTT

j_gene: TRBJ2-2
abundance: NA
d_gene: NA
v_gene: TRBV18
CDR3aa: CASSTLTGELFF
CDR3nt: TGTGCCAGCTCAACTCTCACCGGGGAGCTGTTTTTT

j_gene: TRBJ1-3
abundance: NA
d_gene: NA
v_gene: TRBV28
CDR3aa: CASSLSGAGNTIYF
CDR3nt: TGTGCCAGCAGTTTATCGGGGGCTGGAAACACCATATATTTT

j_gene: TRBJ1-2
abundance: NA
d_gene: NA
v_gene: TRBV28
CDR3aa: CASSPTGTTYGYTF
CDR3nt: TGTGCCAGCAGTCCCACCGGGACAACCTATGGCTACACCTTC

j_gene: TRBJ2-5
abundance: few
d_gene: NA
v_gene: TRBV28
CDR3aa: CASSSSGLLGGETQYF
CDR3nt: TGTGCCAGCAGCTCGTCGGGACTCCTGGGGGGAGAGACCCAGTACTTC

j_gene: TRBJ2-1
abundance: NA
d_gene: NA
v_gene: TRBV11-2
CDR3aa: CASSAGTDSYNEQFF
CDR3nt: TGTGCCAGCAGCGCGGGGACAGATTCCTACAATGAGCAGTTCTTC

j_gene: TRBJ1-2
abundance: NA
d_gene: NA
v_gene: TRBV5-6
CDR3aa: CASSLGRADFYGYTF
CDR3nt: TGTGCCAGCAGCTTGGGGAGGGCAGATTTTTATGGCTACACCTTC

j_gene: TRBJ2-1
abundance: NA
d_gene: TRBD2
v_gene: TRBV4-2
CDR3aa: CASSQDEGLAGAHNEQFF
CDR3nt: TGTGCCAGCAGCCAAGATGAGGGACTAGCGGGAGCCCACAATGAGCAGTTCTTC

j_gene: TRBJ2-7
abundance: NA
d_gene: TRBD2
v_gene: TRBV7-2
CDR3aa: CASSLAGLGPYEQYF
CDR3nt: TGTGCCAGCAGCTTAGCGGGACTAGGTCCCTACGAGCAGTACTTC

j_gene: TRBJ2-7
abundance: NA
d_gene: TRBD1
v_gene: TRBV11-2
CDR3aa: CASSSRDRGSPYEQYF
CDR3nt: TGTGCCAGCAGCTCTCGGGACAGGGGGTCCCCCTACGAGCAGTACTTC

j_gene: TRBJ1-5
abundance: NA
d_gene: NA
v_gene: TRBV28
CDR3aa: CASSQWGGDIRTLGNQPQHF
CDR3nt: TGTGCCAGCAGCCAGTGGGGTGGGGACATCCGGACCCTTGGGAATCAGCCCCAGCATTTT

j_gene: TRBJ2-5
abundance: NA
d_gene: NA
v_gene: TRBV7-9
CDR3aa: CASSSLKTGRGDYQETQYF
CDR3nt: TGTGCCAGCAGCTCGCTGAAGACAGGGCGGGGGGACTACCAAGAGACCCAGTACTTC

j_gene: TRBJ2-7
abundance: NA
d_gene: TRBD1
v_gene: TRBV28
CDR3aa: CASRYLTGGSSYEQYF
CDR3nt: TGTGCCAGCAGGTACCTGACAGGGGGAAGCTCCTACGAGCAGTACTTC